This T cell receptor (beta chain) was identified during a study of control samples from healthy donors and cancer patients (dated by TCRdb to the early 2020s). The library was generated by the immunoSEQ multiplex PCR assay. The table comes from immuneACCESS by way of TCRdb, which keeps in-frame sequences with V and J called. Part of the clones is missing from these tables; in studies checked, under half for an unresolved V gene and the rest for unknown reasons. The sample has 150,000 or so clones on record, about 90% of them singletons. The ten largest clones capture 6% to 9% of the sample. Taken from the germline V gene (reference sequence), the CDR1 and CDR2 loops are LNHDA and SQIVND. The CDR3 has 15 amino acids, counting the end cysteine and phenylalanine. Only the CDR3 DNA is retained, 45 bases long and in frame from the first base. V loses 7 bases of germline sequence and J loses 0 bases, and the interval between the two ends is 10 bases.

About this clone: What this receptor recognizes is not known. Within one base of it there is no much larger clone, and no base qualities were kept.

The V and J segments used are TRBV19 and TRBJ1-6, with an unclear D gene assignment. The receptor was derived from a man aged 18 to 30 in good health. Material: blood. The CDR3 reads CASTRTDSYNSPLHF. The sequence in DNA is TGTGCCAGTACGCGGACCGACTCCTATAATTCACCCCTCCACTTT.